This paragraph reports one TCR beta chain. The table came from immunoSEQ multiplex PCR; TCRdb's copy has only in-frame clones and leaves some out. Among approximately 100,000 clones listed, approximately 90% were seen once. The data stem from a study of control samples from healthy donors and cancer patients. The clonotype was recovered from a human donor in good health. The donor label of this sample is uncertain. The sample was blood.

The CDR3 loop reads CASSPVGRRENEQFF. Written as DNA, the CDR3 is TGTGCCAGCAGCCCTGTTGGTCGGAGGGAGAATGAGCAGTTCTTC. V usage is TRBV7-9 and J usage is TRBJ2-1, with D possibly being TRBD2 (6 bases). The CDR3 is 15 residues long. Per germline, CDR1 SEHNR and CDR2 FQNEAQ (reference sequence). V was shortened by 5 bases and J by 7 bases, with 18 bases between the two germline ends.